This T cell receptor beta chain was identified during a study of T cells in Graves' hyperthyroidism and ophthalmopathy. Study-level results: Stable hyperthyroidism was separated from ophthalmopathy by a model based on 13 V-J features. Onset of ophthalmopathy came a median 6.5 months after the model predicted it.

TCR beta CDR3 regions were amplified from RNA transcripts. Using the HTBI primer set, a first-round RT-PCR was run on the TCR CDR3. One entry per CDR3 protein, called by TCRdb with MiXCR from the multiplex PCR reads. The sample consists of about 330,000 distinct CDR3 sequences, roughly an eighth of them appearing once. The diagnoses drew upon clinical symptoms, serum thyroxine and TRAb, thyroid ultrasound and orbital computed tomography. Source material for PBMCs was more than 7.5 ml fresh peripheral blood. This clonotype has just a few counts. Its specificity is unknown. The TCR sequence derives from a woman in her thirties or forties with Graves' ophthalmopathy. Sequencing was done on a sample of blood.

The CDR3 bases are TGTGCCAGCAGCTTGGTGGGGGTCTTACAAGAGACCCAGTACTTC. Protein: CASSLVGVLQETQYF. The rearrangement joins TRBV5-6 to TRBJ2-5; either TRBD1 or TRBD2 may supply D (5 bases each). In germline, CDR1 is SGHDT, CDR2 YYEEEE. V was pared by 0 bases and J by 2 bases, with 11 bases between. The CDR3 is 15 amino acids.